The clone carrying this T cell receptor (beta chain) was seen more than once but under ten times. The target antigen is unknown. The sample comes from a study of T cells after yellow fever vaccination. Study conclusions and caveats: Repertoires obtained by FACS sorting could include abundant clonotypes that entered as contaminants from the bulk population.

TCRdb ran MiXCR on the 5' RACE reads and lists one entry per CDR3 protein. Among under 400,000 distinct CDR3 sequences listed, around 12% were seen once. The germline CDR1 and CDR2 sequences are MDHEN and SYDVKM. This CDR3 has 16 amino acids. V dropped 7 bases and J dropped 3 bases, with 20 bases sitting between them. This specimen was CD4+ T cells sorted from PBMCs, taken 15 days after the yellow fever booster vaccination. The sequence derives from a man aged 18 to 30 who received the YFV17D yellow fever vaccine. J is TRBJ2-3 and V is TRBV28; D might be TRBD2 (5 bases). CDR3 in DNA: TGTGCCAGCACCGATATGGACTTCGCCGAGACAGATACGCAGTATTTT. Translated, it gives CASTDMDFAETDTQYF.